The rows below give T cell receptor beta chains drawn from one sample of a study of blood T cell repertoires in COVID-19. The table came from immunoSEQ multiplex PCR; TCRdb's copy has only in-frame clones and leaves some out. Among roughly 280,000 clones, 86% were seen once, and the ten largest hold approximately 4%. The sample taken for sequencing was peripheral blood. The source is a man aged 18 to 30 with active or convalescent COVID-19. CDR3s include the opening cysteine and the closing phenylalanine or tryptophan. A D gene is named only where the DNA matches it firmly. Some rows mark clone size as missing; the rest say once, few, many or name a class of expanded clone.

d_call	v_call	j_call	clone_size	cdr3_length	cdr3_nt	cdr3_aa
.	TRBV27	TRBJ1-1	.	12	TGTGCCAGCAGTTTTCGGGGGTACGAAGCTTTCTTT	CASSFRGYEAFF
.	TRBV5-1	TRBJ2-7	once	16	TGCGCCAGCAGCTTGGTGGGCAGGGAACGGTCCTACGAGCAGTACTTC	CASSLVGRERSYEQYF
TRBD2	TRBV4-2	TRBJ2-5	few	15	TGTGCCAGCAGCCAAGAGAAGCTAGCGGGAGAGACCCAGTACTTC	CASSQEKLAGETQYF
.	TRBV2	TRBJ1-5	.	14	TGTGCCAGCAGTGTTTACGGGCGGGATCAGCCCCAGCATTTT	CASSVYGRDQPQHF
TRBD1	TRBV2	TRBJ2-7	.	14	TGTGCCAGCAGTGTATGTGACAGGGGGTGCGAGCAGTACTTC	CASSVCDRGCEQYF
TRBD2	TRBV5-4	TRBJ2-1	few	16	TGTGCCAGCAGCTTGCCGGGACTAGCGGGGGACAATGAGCAGTTCTTC	CASSLPGLAGDNEQFF
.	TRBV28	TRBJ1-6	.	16	TGTGCCAGCAGAGACCAACAGGGCCCCTATAATTCACCCCTCCACTTT	CASRDQQGPYNSPLHF
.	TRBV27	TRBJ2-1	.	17	TGTGCCAGCAGTTTGAGGGAGCTAGCCCGCTCCTACAATGAGCAGTTCTTC	CASSLRELARSYNEQFF
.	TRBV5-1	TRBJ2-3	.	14	TGCGCCAGCAGCGCCGGACAGTCCACAGATACGCAGTATTTT	CASSAGQSTDTQYF
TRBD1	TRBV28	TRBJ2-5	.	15	TGTGCCAGCAGTCCCTCGGACAGGGATCAAGAGACCCAGTACTTC	CASSPSDRDQETQYF
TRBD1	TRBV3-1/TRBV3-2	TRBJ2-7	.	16	TGTGCCAGCAGCCAAGGGATGGGACAGGGGAGATACGAGCAGTACTTC	CASSQGMGQGRYEQYF
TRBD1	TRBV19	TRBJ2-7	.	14	TGTGCCAGTAGTGCCGGGACAGGATCCTACGAGCAGTACTTC	CASSAGTGSYEQYF
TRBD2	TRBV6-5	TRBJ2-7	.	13	TGTGCCAGCAGGGCGGGAGTATCTTATGAGCAGTACTTC	CASRAGVSYEQYF
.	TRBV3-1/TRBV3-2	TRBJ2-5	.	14	TGTGCCAGCGCCCACCCCTGGGGAGTAGAGACCCAGTACTTC	CASAHPWGVETQYF
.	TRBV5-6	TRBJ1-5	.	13	TGTGCCAGCAGCTTGGCCCTCAATCAGCCCCAGCATTTT	CASSLALNQPQHF
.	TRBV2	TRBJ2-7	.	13	TGTGCCAGCAGCAGGTCGGTAGACTACGAGCAGTACTTC	CASSRSVDYEQYF
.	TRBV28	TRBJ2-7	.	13	TGTGCCAGCAGCCGAGGGGGAACCCCCGAGCAGTACTTC	CASSRGGTPEQYF
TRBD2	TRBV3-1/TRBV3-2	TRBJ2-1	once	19	TGTGCCAGCAGCCAAGATTCGTCGGGCGGGGGGTCCCCCTACAATGAGCAGTTCTTC	CASSQDSSGGGSPYNEQFF
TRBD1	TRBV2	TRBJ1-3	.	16	TGTGCCAGCAGCGCCCCGCGGGACAGTCCGGGGAACACCATATATTTT	CASSAPRDSPGNTIYF
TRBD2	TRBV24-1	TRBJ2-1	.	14	TGTGCCACCAGGGGACTAGCGGAATCCAATGAGCAGTTCTTC	CATRGLAESNEQFF
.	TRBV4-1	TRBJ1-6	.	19	TGCGCCAGCAGCCAAGGGTTCGACCCATCAGGGACCTATAATTCACCCCTCCACTTT	CASSQGFDPSGTYNSPLHF
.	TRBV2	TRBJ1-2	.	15	TGTGCCAGCGGCGAGGGCAGGGAGGAGATCTATGGCTACACCTTC	CASGEGREEIYGYTF